The TCR beta chain under discussion was sequenced for a study of T cell changes during pregnancy in multiple sclerosis. CDR1 is SNHLY, CDR2 FYNNEI, per germline. This CDR3 region has 14 residues. This table comes from immunoSEQ multiplex PCR, and its TCRdb copy is limited to in-frame clones, with some not included. There are over 65,000 clones in the sample; under 95% occur only once, and around 1.8% lies in the top ten. The source of this sequence is a female donor in good health, enrolled as a control in a pregnancy study. The specimen was peripheral blood, collected in the first trimester of pregnancy. The chain combines TRBV2 with TRBJ1-6, with D possibly being TRBD1 (6 bases). DNA for the CDR3: TGTGCGACCGGGGAAGACAGGTTAGATTCACCCCTCCACTTT. Its translation: CATGEDRLDSPLHF.